This record looks at one T cell receptor (beta chain) sequence and its context. Its antigen is as yet unknown. The PCR employed 60 Vbeta primers together with 13 Jbeta primers. The repertoire was sequenced with immunoSEQ multiplex PCR; TCRdb's copy has only in-frame clones and lacks some. The listing contains 100,000 to 150,000 clones. Germline V gene sequence: CDR1 LNHDA, CDR2 SQIVND (reference sequence). The CDR3 totals 15 residues. V was pared by 1 base and J by 2 bases, with 9 bases between. The data belong to a study of cytomegalovirus exposure and HLA in healthy donors. The study's findings and limits: Overall, roughly 170 TCR beta chains were annotated as cytomegalovirus-associated. Cytomegalovirus status was reportedly diagnosed by the classifier with high specificity and sensitivity.

V is TRBV19 and J is TRBJ1-5; a weak D match, TRBD1 (5 bases). The sample consisted of PBMCs. The receptor was isolated from a man aged 18 to 30 in good health and CMV-seronegative. The CDR3 is CASSIARVRNQPQHF. CDR3 in DNA: TGTGCCAGTAGTATAGCCAGGGTACGCAATCAGCCCCAGCATTTT. Using reference TRBV19 and TRBJ1-5 for the parts outside the CDR3, the full variable domain is DGGITQSPKYLFRKEGQNVTLSCEQNLNHDAMYWYRQDPGQGLRLIYYSQIVNDFQKGDIAEGYSVSREKKESFPLTVTSAQKNPTAFYLCASSIARVRNQPQHFGDGTRLSIL.